This TCR beta chain was sequenced during a study of early T cells in non-severe SARS-CoV-2 infection. Notes on the study in general: There was a bias toward anti-spike CD8 responses in VDJdb matching, which missed private and CD4 specificities.

In regard to this clonotype: Antigen specificity is unknown.

CDR3 length equals 14 residues. Attachment of unique molecular identifiers to individual cDNA molecules was performed. TCRdb reprocessed the 5' RACE reads via MiXCR and lists one record per CDR3 protein. The sample holds 50,000 or so distinct CDR3 sequences; about 13% are singletons and the top ten take roughly a tenth. This clonotype originated in an adult who was a healthcare worker with PCR-confirmed SARS-CoV-2 infection or an uninfected control (not recorded which). The sample taken for sequencing was whole blood. V gene TRBV21-1 combines with J gene TRBJ1-3; the D call TRBD1 from the table was never checked on the DNA. TRBV21-1 is a recognized pseudogene. The CDR3 region has the DNA TGTGCCAGCCTGACAGGGAGCTCTGGAAACACCATATATTTT. It is translated as CASLTGSSGNTIYF.